Described below is a single T cell receptor (beta chain) sequence and its context. Profiling relied on immunoSEQ multiplex PCR, and the TCRdb table lists in-frame clones only, not all of them. The sample carries more than 20,000 clones, 76% recorded once. The data derive from a study of early stage breast cancer tumors. CDR1 and CDR2 from the germline V gene are SNHLY and FYNNEI. The V gene lost 8 bases and the J gene lost 7 bases, with 15 bases spanning the gap. CDR3 length: 13 residues. The chain joins TRBV2 to TRBJ1-5; tentatively, D is TRBD1 (5 bases). This TCR was sampled from a person aged 55 to 69 with breast cancer. Specimen: blood. CDR3 bases: TGTGCCAGCGACCGTGACAGTGGCCAGCCCCAGCATTTT. Translating it yields CASDRDSGQPQHF.